This entry lists 20 T cell receptor beta chains sequenced from one sample in a study of a mutant IDH1 vaccine in newly diagnosed glioma. TCRdb's table, derived via immunoSEQ multiplex PCR, lists solely in-frame clones and lacks some. This table has about 88,000 clones, more than 65% appearing once. As to time point: baseline, week 1 (first vaccination visit). As for treatment: pre-vaccination baseline after standard-of-care therapy. This specimen was PBMCs, taken from a glioma patient treated with radiotherapy, temozolomide or both. Receptors were obtained from a man aged 35 to 55 with glioma. Some clones in this sample may be carry-over from other donors' samples.

This clone was detected a few times. The chain couples TRBV25-1 to TRBJ2-7; D unclear. The V end was cut by 11 bases, the J end by 4 bases, with 15 bases between. The CDR3 has 12 amino acids. The germline CDR1 and CDR2 sequences are MGHDK and SYGVNS. This CDR3 is CAPRLGAYEQYF. The CDR3 nucleotides read TGTGCCCCTCGTTTGGGTGCGTACGAGCAGTACTTC.

The V call is TRBV2, the J call TRBJ2-2; the match to TRBD2 covers 7 bases. Germline CDR1 SNHLY, CDR2 FYNNEI. The CDR3 sequence is 12 residues long. The trim removed 3 bases at V and 11 bases at J, leaving 3 bases unmatched. Written as DNA, the CDR3 is TGTGCCAGCAGTGATCGGGGGGTAGAGCTGTTTTTT. Residues: CASSDRGVELFF.

This chain connects TRBV7-2 to TRBJ1-6, with D maybe TRBD1 (5 bases). Germline loops: CDR1 SGHTA, CDR2 FQGNSA. V was pared by 1 base and J by 9 bases, with 13 bases between. The CDR3 has 15 amino acids. The CDR3 is CASSLGAGTLSPLHF. CDR3 coding DNA: TGTGCCAGCAGCTTAGGGGCGGGGACTCTTTCACCCCTCCACTTT.

The CDR3 nucleotides read TGTGCCACGACCAGGGGGCCCTCCTACAATGAGCAGTTCTTC. Translated: CATTRGPSYNEQFF. The chain uses TRBV19 and TRBJ2-1; TRBD1 matches 8 bases. The CDR3 is 14 amino acids. Germline trimming cut 10 bases from V and 0 bases from J; bases unmatched to any gene: 5. CDR1 and CDR2 (germline): LNHDA, SQIVND (reference sequence). The full variable domain, in which reference TRBV19 and TRBJ2-1 provide the parts outside the CDR3, is DGGITQSPKYLFRKEGQNVTLSCEQNLNHDAMYWYRQDPGQGLRLIYYSQIVNDFQKGDIAEGYSVSREKKESFPLTVTSAQKNPTAFYLCATTRGPSYNEQFFGPGTRLTVL.

This clone was counted once. V usage is TRBV25-1 and J usage is TRBJ2-5; 7 bases align to TRBD1. Germline CDR1 reads MGHDK; CDR2 reads SYGVNS. This CDR3 spans 14 amino acids. V shed 5 bases and J 0 bases; nucleotides not matched to a gene: 3. CDR3 sequence (DNA): TGTGCCAGCAGTCGGGGACAGTACCAAGAGACCCAGTACTTC. Encoded protein: CASSRGQYQETQYF.

This clone came up once. The chain couples TRBV5-6 to TRBJ2-7, with TRBD1 identical over 8 bases. The V and J ends lost 2 bases and 1 base, in that order; junction bases with no gene match: 2. Germline CDR1 is SGHDT and CDR2 is YYEEEE. The CDR3 has 14 amino acids. This CDR3 reads CASSFGTGSYEQYF. The CDR3 DNA reads TGTGCCAGCAGCTTTGGGACAGGTTCCTACGAGCAGTACTTC.

The V gene is TRBV5-4, the J gene TRBJ2-5, with no clear D. Germline V gives CDR1 SGHNT, CDR2 YYREEE (reference sequence). The CDR3 spans 14 residues. Trimming removed 3 bases from V and 1 base from J, with 10 bases in between. In DNA, the CDR3 is TGTGCCAGCAGCTCTATTGGATCCCAAGAGACCCAGTACTTC. Translating gives CASSSIGSQETQYF.

The gene calls are TRBV7-9 and TRBJ2-5; 7 nucleotides match TRBD1. The CDR3 is 13 residues long. CDR1 is SEHNR and CDR2 is FQNEAQ in the germline V gene (reference sequence). J was trimmed by 7 bases and V by 5 bases; bases with no gene match: 7. The CDR3 spells CASSPGQAGTQYF. DNA for the CDR3: TGTGCCAGCAGCCCTGGACAGGCGGGGACCCAGTACTTC.

The chain has TRBV6-1 and TRBJ1-1, with a weak D call TRBD1 (6 bases). This CDR3 is built from 14 residues. Germline-derived CDR1 and CDR2 are MNHNS and SASEGT. The V gene lost 4 bases and the J gene lost 5 bases, with 14 bases spanning the gap. The CDR3 DNA reads TGTGCCAGCAGTGTACAGGGAGAAAGGACTGAAGCTTTCTTT. Translating it yields CASSVQGERTEAFF.

V gene TRBV7-9 combines with J gene TRBJ1-4; maybe TRBD1 (5 bases). The CDR3 sequence is 13 residues long. The germline V gene has CDR1 SEHNR and CDR2 FQNEAQ (reference sequence). V lost 5 bases and J lost 7, with 11 bases in between. The DNA of the CDR3 is TGTGCCAGCAGCCCCTTGGGGGGTGAAAAACTGTTTTTT. Translation: CASSPLGGEKLFF.

The CDR3, as DNA: TGTGCCAGCAGCCGTGTACAGGGAACCCAGTACTTC. This encodes CASSRVQGTQYF. V gene TRBV7-9 combines with J gene TRBJ2-5, with D possibly being TRBD1 (6 bases). CDR1 is SEHNR and CDR2 is FQNEAQ in the germline V gene (reference sequence). The ends were cut back, 5 bases at V and 8 bases at J, with 12 bases in the middle. There are 12 residues in the CDR3.

J is TRBJ1-3 and V is TRBV7-9; 7 bases map to TRBD1. Germline CDR1 SEHNR, CDR2 FQNEAQ (reference sequence). This CDR3 spans 14 amino acids. Germline trimming cut 5 bases from V and 0 bases from J; bases unmatched to any gene: 1. CDR3 protein: CASSRTGSGNTIYF. CDR3 coding DNA: TGTGCCAGCAGCCGGACAGGCTCTGGAAACACCATATATTTT. The full variable domain, completed using reference TRBV7-9 and TRBJ1-3, is DTGVSQNPRHKITKRGQNVTFRCDPISEHNRLYWYRQTLGQGPEFLTYFQNEAQLEKSRLLSDRFSAERPKGSFSTLEIQRTEQGDSAMYLCASSRTGSGNTIYFGEGSWLTVV.

The chain couples TRBV2 to TRBJ2-2; D gene unclear. Trimming left V 3 bases short and J 3 bases short, with 8 bases between. CDR3 length equals 14 residues. The germline V gene encodes CDR1 SNHLY and CDR2 FYNNEI. DNA of the CDR3: TGTGCCAGCAGTGATGAGGCCCACACCGGGGAGCTGTTTTTT. The encoded protein is CASSDEAHTGELFF.

This chain connects TRBV6-5 to TRBJ2-7; TRBD1 matches at 7 bases. V was clipped by 6 bases and J by 1 base; unmatched bases: 3. The CDR3 sequence is 13 residues long. Per germline, CDR1 MNHEY and CDR2 SVGAGI. The DNA for the CDR3 is TGTGCCAGCAGGTGGACAGGTTCCTACGAGCAGTACTTC. Translating it yields CASRWTGSYEQYF.

The chain links TRBV9 to TRBJ1-2; D gene unclear. The V gene lost 4 bases and the J gene lost 8 bases, with 12 bases spanning the gap. The germline gives CDR1 SGDLS, CDR2 YYNGEE. The CDR3 covers 12 residues. For the CDR3, the DNA is TGTGCCAGCAGCCCCTCCAAAGGGGGCTACACCTTC. This gives the protein CASSPSKGGYTF.

V gene TRBV6-5 combines with J gene TRBJ1-2; D is unresolved. The length of the CDR3 is 15 residues. From germline, CDR1 is MNHEY and CDR2 SVGAGI. Trimming pared 6 bases from V and 6 bases from J, leaving 20 bases between. CDR3 DNA sequence: TGTGCCAGCAGCTCCGCAGAGAACCTTAGACATGGCTACACCTTC. Its protein product is CASSSAENLRHGYTF.

This clone showed up just a few times. The chain uses TRBV19 and TRBJ1-1, with 7 bases fitting TRBD1. Germline CDR1 is LNHDA and CDR2 is SQIVND (reference sequence). CDR3 length: 15 residues. With V trimmed by 3 bases and J by 6 bases, 10 bases remained unmatched. CDR3 bases: TGTGCCAGTAGTATCCAAAGGACAGGACGTTCTGAAGCTTTCTTT. It specifies CASSIQRTGRSEAFF.

The chain is built from TRBV5-1 and TRBJ1-1, with D unclear. V shed 4 bases and J shed 5 bases, with 12 bases lying between them. This CDR3 contains 13 residues. Germline CDR1 reads SGHRS; CDR2 reads YFSETQ. CDR3 DNA sequence: TGCGCCAGCAGCAGAGGGCACGGGACTGAAGCTTTCTTT. This sequence encodes CASSRGHGTEAFF.

The chain links TRBV5-1 to TRBJ2-1; 8 bases fit TRBD2. Germline CDR1 reads SGHRS; CDR2 reads YFSETQ. This CDR3 is 16 amino acids long. V lost 2 bases and J lost 5; bases outside the gene matches: 9. This CDR3 reads CASSLELAGPDNEQFF. The CDR3 DNA reads as TGCGCCAGCAGCTTAGAGTTAGCGGGGCCCGACAATGAGCAGTTCTTC.

In DNA form, the CDR3 reads TGTGCCAGCAGGGACTACTACACCGGGGAGCTGTTTTTT. It yields the protein CASRDYYTGELFF. This sequence joins TRBV2 and TRBJ2-2; possibly TRBD2 for D (6 bases). The CDR3 extends over 13 amino acids. Germline V gene sequence: CDR1 SNHLY, CDR2 FYNNEI. The V end was cut by 6 bases, the J end by 3 bases, with 8 bases between.